The 11 T cell receptor beta chains below all came from one sample that was sequenced in a study of technical replicates of blood from a few donors. Sequenced by immunoSEQ multiplex PCR; TCRdb stores in-frame clones only, minus some. The table lists 77,000 or so clones, roughly 92% of them singletons. Sequenced: T cells isolated from PBMCs. The receptor set was obtained from a human donor in good health.

This chain connects TRBV7-9 to TRBJ1-5, with a tentative D call TRBD1 (6 bases). Trimming removed 1 base from V and 2 bases from J, with 9 bases in between. The V gene's germline CDR1 is SEHNR and CDR2 FQNEAQ (reference sequence). This CDR3 is built from 15 residues. In DNA form, the CDR3 reads TGTGCCAGCAGCTTAGTTTCAGGGGGCAATCAGCCCCAGCATTTT. Its translation: CASSLVSGGNQPQHF.

The chain joins TRBV30 to TRBJ1-1; D is perhaps TRBD1 (5 bases). This CDR3 has 13 amino acids. Germline V gene data show CDR1 as GTSNPN and CDR2 as SVGIG (reference sequence). Trimming cost V 2 bases and J 1 base, with 8 bases left between them. The CDR3 coding sequence is TGTGCCTGGAGTTACCAGGGGAACACTGAAGCTTTCTTT. This translates into CAWSYQGNTEAFF.

V is TRBV2 and J is TRBJ2-3, with 15 bases aligning to TRBD2. The CDR3 totals 14 residues. Germline CDR1 and CDR2: SNHLY and FYNNEI. V trimming: 4 bases; J trimming: 9 bases; junction bases outside the gene matches: 2. In DNA form, the CDR3 reads TGTGCCAGCAGTGGGGGACTAGCGGGAGGCACGCAGTATTTT. Encoded protein: CASSGGLAGGTQYF.

This clone was picked up one time. The J gene is TRBJ2-7, the V gene TRBV6-5; 11 bases are shared with TRBD1. V trimming: 5 bases; J trimming: 5 bases; junction bases outside the gene matches: 2. Germline V CDR1 and CDR2: MNHEY, SVGAGI. The CDR3 is made up of 13 amino acids. The CDR3 bases are TGTGCCAGCAGTCGGACAGGGGGCCACGAGCAGTACTTC. It yields the protein CASSRTGGHEQYF.

In regard to this clone: Sequence at one end of the junction differs from germline and may be a read error. The genes are TRBV10-3 and TRBJ1-1; TRBD1 matches 7 bases. The CDR3 is 13 amino acids. Germline assignment: CDR1 ENHRY and CDR2 SYGVKD. This CDR3 is CALRQGVNTEAFF. The CDR3 coding sequence is TGTGCCCTCAGACAGGGTGTGAACACTGAAGCTTTCTTT.

The V and J genes are TRBV9 and TRBJ1-2; a weak D match, TRBD1 (5 bases). Trimming took 4 bases from V and 5 from J, leaving 15 bases between them. The germline gives CDR1 SGDLS, CDR2 YYNGEE. This CDR3 region has 14 residues. CDR3 DNA: TGTGCCAGCAGCTCTGCCCCGGGGGGTTATGGCTACACCTTC. Its protein is CASSSAPGGYGYTF. The full variable domain, its missing parts supplied by reference TRBV9 and TRBJ1-2, is DSGVTQTPKHLITATGQRVTLRCSPRSGDLSVYWYQQSLDQGLQFLIQYYNGEERAKGNILERFSAQQFPDLHSELNLSSLELGDSALYFCASSSAPGGYGYTFGSGTRLTVV.

This chain joins TRBV7-9 and TRBJ1-2; 7 bases align to TRBD1. This CDR3 contains 13 residues. CDR1 and CDR2 from the germline V gene are SEHNR and FQNEAQ (reference sequence). V lost 5 bases, J lost 6 bases, and 6 bases stayed unmatched. CDR3 nucleotide sequence: TGTGCCAGCAGCCGCGACAGGGTCGATGGCTACACCTTC. Its protein is CASSRDRVDGYTF.

The J gene is TRBJ1-2, the V gene TRBV5-6; D unclear. The CDR3 loop spans 14 amino acids. Germline lookup yields CDR1 SGHDT and CDR2 YYEEEE. V shed 0 bases and J shed 5 bases, with 11 bases lying between them. Here the CDR3 DNA reads TGTGCCAGCAGCTTGGGACACTCCACATATGGCTACACCTTC. Translated: CASSLGHSTYGYTF.

The chain's CDR3 is CASSPRYAGGGEQYF. Written as DNA, the CDR3 is TGTGCCAGCAGCCCCCGCTATGCGGGAGGGGGAGAGCAGTACTTC. The genes are TRBV9 and TRBJ2-7, with 9 bases aligning to TRBD2. The V and J ends lost 4 bases and 7 bases, in that order; junction bases with no gene match: 12. There are 15 residues in the CDR3. CDR1 is SGDLS, CDR2 YYNGEE, per germline.

The V and J genes are TRBV20-1 and TRBJ2-1; 7 bases match TRBD2. V lost 7 bases and J lost 7; bases outside the gene matches: 4. Germline CDR1 reads DFQATT; CDR2 reads SNEGSKA (reference sequence). The CDR3 totals 11 residues. The CDR3 DNA reads as TGCAGTGTAGATAGCGGGAATGAGCAGTTCTTC. It encodes CSVDSGNEQFF.

This chain connects TRBV19 to TRBJ1-5; tentative D call: TRBD1 (5 bases). Germline V gene data show CDR1 as LNHDA and CDR2 as SQIVND (reference sequence). The CDR3 is 13 amino acids. The V end was cut by 5 bases, the J end by 5 bases, with 10 bases between. The CDR3 DNA reads TGTGCCAGTAGTTTTCAGGGTCATCAGCCCCAGCATTTT. This gives the protein CASSFQGHQPQHF.